The rows below give T cell receptor beta chains drawn from one sample of a study of cytomegalovirus exposure and HLA in healthy donors. The assay was immunoSEQ multiplex PCR, and TCRdb's table has in-frame clones only and misses some. This table holds roughly 180,000 clones, approximately 80% found once. The sample taken for sequencing was PBMCs. These receptors originate from a man younger than 45 in good health and CMV-seronegative. CDR3s include the opening cysteine and the closing phenylalanine or tryptophan. Fields, in order: D gene, clone size, V gene, J gene, CDR3 protein, CDR3 DNA. The D gene is left open where the match is weak. Rows may omit the clone size; those that give it use once, few, many or a size class.

.,.,TRBV5-4,TRBJ2-7,CASSAGAEYEQYF,TGTGCCAGCAGCGCCGGAGCGGAATACGAGCAGTACTTC
.,.,TRBV7-2,TRBJ1-6,CASSLVGIGSYNSPLHF,TGTGCCAGCAGCTTAGTGGGCATCGGCTCCTATAATTCACCCCTCCACTTT
.,.,TRBV30,TRBJ1-1,CAWSTQGGTEAFF,TGTGCCTGGAGTACCCAGGGCGGCACTGAAGCTTTCTTT
TRBD1,.,TRBV6-5,TRBJ1-6,CASSYGGQELHF,TGTGCCAGCAGTTACGGGGGACAGGAACTCCACTTT
.,.,TRBV30,TRBJ2-4,CAWSAGLAKNIQYF,TGTGCCTGGAGTGCAGGGCTAGCCAAAAACATTCAGTACTTC
TRBD1,.,TRBV7-2,TRBJ1-1,CASSLSGGMNTEAFF,TGTGCCAGCAGCTTGTCAGGGGGCATGAACACTGAAGCTTTCTTT
.,.,TRBV19,TRBJ1-2,CASSILGDYGYTF,TGTGCCAGTAGTATATTAGGGGACTATGGCTACACCTTC
TRBD1,.,TRBV11-2,TRBJ2-7,CASTRGTGGYEQYF,TGTGCCAGCACCCGTGGGACAGGGGGCTACGAGCAGTACTTC
.,.,TRBV30,TRBJ1-1,CAWSVQGRTAFF,TGTGCCTGGAGTGTACAGGGCCGTACAGCTTTCTTT
TRBD1,.,TRBV7-9,TRBJ2-7,CASSETGFNEQYF,TGTGCCAGCAGCGAGACAGGGTTCAACGAGCAGTACTTC
.,few,TRBV5-6,TRBJ1-3,CASSLGSLSGNTIYF,TGTGCCAGCAGCTTGGGAAGCCTCTCTGGAAACACCATATATTTT
.,.,TRBV7-2,TRBJ1-1,CASSLARGAIGEAFF,TGTGCCAGCAGCTTAGCGCGCGGGGCGATAGGTGAAGCTTTCTTT
TRBD1,.,TRBV5-5,TRBJ2-2,CASSVRTGGNAELFF,TGTGCCAGCAGCGTACGGACAGGGGGCAACGCGGAGCTGTTTTTT
TRBD1,few,TRBV28,TRBJ1-1,CASMSPQGAANTEAFF,TGTGCCAGCATGTCACCACAGGGGGCCGCAAACACTGAAGCTTTCTTT
.,.,TRBV9,TRBJ2-2,CASTQGRGGTGELFF,TGTGCCAGCACCCAAGGCAGGGGCGGCACCGGGGAGCTGTTTTTT
.,.,TRBV28,TRBJ2-5,CASSSPPGTQYF,TGTGCCAGCAGTTCCCCCCCCGGGACCCAGTACTTC
.,.,TRBV7-2,TRBJ2-3,CASSLGGASTDTQYF,TGTGCCAGCAGCTTAGGGGGAGCTAGCACAGATACGCAGTATTTT
.,.,TRBV28,TRBJ1-4,CASREQVRGEKLFF,TGTGCCAGCAGAGAACAGGTTAGGGGTGAAAAACTGTTTTTT
.,few,TRBV11-2,TRBJ1-5,CASSLQGKHQPQHF,TGTGCCAGCAGCCTACAGGGAAAGCATCAGCCCCAGCATTTT
.,.,TRBV6-4,TRBJ1-5,CASSDQTVNQPQHF,TGTGCCAGCAGTGACCAAACAGTGAATCAGCCCCAGCATTTT
.,once,TRBV28,TRBJ1-5,CASSLGHPLYQPQHF,TGTGCCAGCAGTTTAGGACACCCACTGTATCAGCCCCAGCATTTT
.,.,TRBV19,TRBJ2-5,CASSIDPELQETQYF,TGTGCCAGTAGTATAGATCCCGAACTTCAAGAGACCCAGTACTTC
TRBD2,.,TRBV30,TRBJ2-3,CAWSGGLAGSTDTQYF,TGTGCCTGGAGTGGGGGACTAGCGGGGAGCACAGATACGCAGTATTTT